The text below deals with one TCR beta chain. The sample is drawn from a study of blood T cell repertoires in COVID-19. The data were produced by immunoSEQ multiplex PCR, yet TCRdb's version contains in-frame clones alone and is incomplete. The profile covers roughly 200,000 clones, with 75% to 90% appearing a single time and 1.2% taken by the ten largest. The sequence came from a man aged 30-40 years who had recovered from COVID-19. The sequenced material came from PBMCs or T cells enriched from blood (not recorded which).

CDR3 nucleotide sequence: TGTGCCACCAGCAGTTTTAGGGGAACTGAAGCTTTCTTT. Encoded protein: CATSSFRGTEAFF. J is TRBJ1-1 and V is TRBV15; D is perhaps TRBD1 (5 bases). This CDR3 contains 13 residues. CDR1 is LNHNV, CDR2 YYDKDF, per germline (reference sequence). V lost 3 bases, J lost 5 bases, and 10 bases lay in between.